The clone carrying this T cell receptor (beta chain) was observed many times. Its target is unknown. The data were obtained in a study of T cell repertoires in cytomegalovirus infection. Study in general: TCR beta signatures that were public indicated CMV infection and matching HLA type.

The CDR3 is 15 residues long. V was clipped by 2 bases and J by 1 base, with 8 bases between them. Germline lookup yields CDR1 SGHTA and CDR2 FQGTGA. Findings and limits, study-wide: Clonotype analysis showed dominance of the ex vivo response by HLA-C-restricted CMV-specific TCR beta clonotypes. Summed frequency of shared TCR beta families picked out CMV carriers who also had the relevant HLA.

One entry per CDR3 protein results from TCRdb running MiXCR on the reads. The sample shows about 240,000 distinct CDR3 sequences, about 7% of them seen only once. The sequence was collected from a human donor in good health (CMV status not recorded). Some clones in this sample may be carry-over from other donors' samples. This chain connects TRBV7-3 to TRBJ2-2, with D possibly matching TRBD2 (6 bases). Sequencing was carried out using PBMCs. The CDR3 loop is CASSLARGNTGELFF. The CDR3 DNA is TGTGCCAGCAGCTTAGCGCGGGGGAACACCGGGGAGCTGTTTTTT.